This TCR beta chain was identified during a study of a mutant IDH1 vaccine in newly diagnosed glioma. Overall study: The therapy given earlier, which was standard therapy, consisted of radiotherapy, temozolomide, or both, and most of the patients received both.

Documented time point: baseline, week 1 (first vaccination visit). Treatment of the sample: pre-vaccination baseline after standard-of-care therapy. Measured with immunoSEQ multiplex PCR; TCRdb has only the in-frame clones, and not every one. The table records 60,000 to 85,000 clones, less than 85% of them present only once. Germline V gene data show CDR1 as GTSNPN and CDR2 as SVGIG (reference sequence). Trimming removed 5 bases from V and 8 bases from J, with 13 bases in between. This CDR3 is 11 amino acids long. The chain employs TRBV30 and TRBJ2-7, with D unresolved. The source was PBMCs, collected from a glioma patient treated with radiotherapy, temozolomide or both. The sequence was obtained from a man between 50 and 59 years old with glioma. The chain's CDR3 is CAWASVNQQYF. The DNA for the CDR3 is TGTGCCTGGGCATCCGTGAACCAGCAGTACTTC.